This TCR beta chain was identified in a study of shared clonotypes between healthy human individuals. Study-level findings and limits: Even with large depth, rarefaction showed that sorted-subset sequencing was incomplete.

With respect to this clone: The antigen is unknown.

In the authors' methods: Owing to the provision of junction-only sequences devoid of quality scores by immunoSEQ, filtering differed. Only in-frame clones appear in the TCRdb table, and some are missing; sequencing was by immunoSEQ multiplex PCR. That table gives V, J and clone size, and the DNA gave D and trimming. The sample lists millions of clones, around 96% seen once, with about 1.1% in the top ten. CD45RO-negative CD8 cells positively selected for CCR7 made up the naive population, which excluded terminally differentiated effector memory CD45RA+ cells. Sequencing was carried out using naive CD8+ T cells sorted from blood. The sequence derives from a man in his late teens or twenties in good health.

CDR3 protein: CTSSQDHILAGGRVLYEQYF. The CDR3 nucleotides read TGCACCAGCAGCCAAGACCATATACTAGCGGGAGGGCGGGTTCTTTACGAGCAGTACTTC. The J gene is TRBJ2-7, the V gene TRBV1; the table calls TRBD2, which could not be checked here. TRBV1 constitutes a pseudogene. This CDR3 contains 20 residues.